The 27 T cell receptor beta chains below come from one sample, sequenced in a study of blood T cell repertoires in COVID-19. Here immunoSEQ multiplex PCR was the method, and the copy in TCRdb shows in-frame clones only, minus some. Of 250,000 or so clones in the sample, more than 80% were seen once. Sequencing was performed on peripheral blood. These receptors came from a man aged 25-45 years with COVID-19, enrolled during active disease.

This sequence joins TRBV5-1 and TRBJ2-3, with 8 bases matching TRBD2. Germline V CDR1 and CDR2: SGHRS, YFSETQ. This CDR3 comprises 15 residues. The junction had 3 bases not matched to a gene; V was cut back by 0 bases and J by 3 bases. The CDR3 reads CASSLEGLGTDTQYF. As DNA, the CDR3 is TGCGCCAGCAGCTTGGAGGGACTAGGGACAGATACGCAGTATTTT.

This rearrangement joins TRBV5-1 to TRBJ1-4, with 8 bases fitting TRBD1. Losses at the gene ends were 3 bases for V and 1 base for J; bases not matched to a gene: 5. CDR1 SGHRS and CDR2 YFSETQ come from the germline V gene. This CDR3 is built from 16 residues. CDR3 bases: TGCGCCAGCAGCTCTCAGGGGGCCGAAACTAATGAAAAACTGTTTTTT. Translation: CASSSQGAETNEKLFF.

The CDR3 here is CASSLVGAMNTEAFF. As DNA, the CDR3 is TGTGCCAGCAGCTTGGTGGGGGCTATGAACACTGAAGCTTTCTTT. The chain carries TRBV5-5 and TRBJ1-1; D is perhaps TRBD1 (6 bases). Germline lookup yields CDR1 SGHKS and CDR2 YYEKEE (reference sequence). The V gene lost 0 bases and the J gene lost 0 bases, with 9 bases spanning the gap. The CDR3 runs to 15 residues.

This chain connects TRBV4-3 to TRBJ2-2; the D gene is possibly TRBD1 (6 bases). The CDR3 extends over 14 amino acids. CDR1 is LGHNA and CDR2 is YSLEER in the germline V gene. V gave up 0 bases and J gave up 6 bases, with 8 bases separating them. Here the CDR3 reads CASSQDSGAGELFF. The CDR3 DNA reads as TGCGCCAGCAGCCAAGATTCAGGGGCCGGGGAGCTGTTTTTT.

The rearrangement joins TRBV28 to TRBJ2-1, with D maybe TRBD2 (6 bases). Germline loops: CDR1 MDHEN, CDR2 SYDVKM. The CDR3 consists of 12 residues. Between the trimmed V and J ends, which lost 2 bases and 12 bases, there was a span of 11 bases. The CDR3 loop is CASSLGGIGQFF. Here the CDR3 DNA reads TGTGCCAGCAGTTTAGGGGGGATAGGGCAGTTCTTC.

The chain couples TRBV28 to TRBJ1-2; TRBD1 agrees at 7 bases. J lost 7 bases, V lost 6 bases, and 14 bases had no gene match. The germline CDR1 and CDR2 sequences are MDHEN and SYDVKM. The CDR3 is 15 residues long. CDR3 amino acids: CASSARHRGAGGYTF. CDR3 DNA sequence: TGTGCCAGCAGCGCCCGGCACAGGGGAGCGGGTGGCTACACCTTC.

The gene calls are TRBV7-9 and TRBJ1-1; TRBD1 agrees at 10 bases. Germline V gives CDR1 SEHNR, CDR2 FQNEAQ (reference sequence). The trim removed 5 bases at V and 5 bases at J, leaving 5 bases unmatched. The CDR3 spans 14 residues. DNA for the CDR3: TGTGCCAGCAGCGGGGGGACAGGGGAGACTGAAGCTTTCTTT. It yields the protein CASSGGTGETEAFF.

DNA for the CDR3: TGTGCCAGTAGTATGGGTGGGGGACAATTCGCAGATACGCAGTATTTT. Translation: CASSMGGGQFADTQYF. V is TRBV19 and J is TRBJ2-3; possibly TRBD1 for D (6 bases). Trimming left V 3 bases short and J 4 bases short, with 17 bases between. Germline V gene lookup returns CDR1 LNHDA and CDR2 SQIVND (reference sequence). The CDR3 totals 16 residues. Combining the CDR3 with reference TRBV19 and TRBJ2-3 gives the whole variable domain DGGITQSPKYLFRKEGQNVTLSCEQNLNHDAMYWYRQDPGQGLRLIYYSQIVNDFQKGDIAEGYSVSREKKESFPLTVTSAQKNPTAFYLCASSMGGGQFADTQYFGPGTRLTVL.

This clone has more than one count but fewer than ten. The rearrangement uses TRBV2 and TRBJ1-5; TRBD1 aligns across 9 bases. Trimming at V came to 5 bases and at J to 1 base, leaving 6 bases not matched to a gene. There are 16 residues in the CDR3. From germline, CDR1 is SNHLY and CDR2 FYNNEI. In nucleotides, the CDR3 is TGTGCCAGCAGTAAGACAGGGGGAATGAGCAATCAGCCCCAGCATTTT. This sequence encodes CASSKTGGMSNQPQHF.

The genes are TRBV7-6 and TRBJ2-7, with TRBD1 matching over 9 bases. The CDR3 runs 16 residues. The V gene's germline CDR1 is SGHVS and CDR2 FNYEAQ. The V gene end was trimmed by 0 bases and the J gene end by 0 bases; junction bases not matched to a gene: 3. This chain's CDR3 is CASSLAGTGFSYEQYF. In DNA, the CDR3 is TGTGCCAGCAGCTTAGCGGGGACAGGGTTCTCCTACGAGCAGTACTTC.

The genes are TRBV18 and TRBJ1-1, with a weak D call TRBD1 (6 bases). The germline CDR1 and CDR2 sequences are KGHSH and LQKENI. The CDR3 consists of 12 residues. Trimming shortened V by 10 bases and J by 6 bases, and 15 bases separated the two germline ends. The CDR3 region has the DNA TGTGCCAACTTGGACAGCCGGGCTGAAGCTTTCTTT. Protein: CANLDSRAEAFF. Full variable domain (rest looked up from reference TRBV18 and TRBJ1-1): NAGVMQNPRHLVRRRGQEARLRCSPMKGHSHVYWYRQLPEEGLKFMVYLQKENIIDESGMPKERFSAEFPKEGPSILRIQQVVRGDSAAYFCANLDSRAEAFFGQGTRLTVV.

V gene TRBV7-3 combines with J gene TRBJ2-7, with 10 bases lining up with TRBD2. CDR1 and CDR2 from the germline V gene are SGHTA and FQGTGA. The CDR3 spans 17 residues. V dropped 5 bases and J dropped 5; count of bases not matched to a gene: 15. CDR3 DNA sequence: TGTGCCAGCAGCCCCAGGACCGGGACTAGCGTCGGGGACGAGCAGTACTTC. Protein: CASSPRTGTSVGDEQYF.

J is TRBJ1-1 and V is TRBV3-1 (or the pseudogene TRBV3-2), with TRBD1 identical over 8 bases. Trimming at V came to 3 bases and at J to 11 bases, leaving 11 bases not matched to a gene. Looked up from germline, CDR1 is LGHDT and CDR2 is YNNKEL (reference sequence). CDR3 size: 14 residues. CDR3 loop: CASSQPTGESTAFF. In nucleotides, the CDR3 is TGTGCCAGCAGCCAGCCGACAGGGGAGTCGACGGCTTTCTTT.

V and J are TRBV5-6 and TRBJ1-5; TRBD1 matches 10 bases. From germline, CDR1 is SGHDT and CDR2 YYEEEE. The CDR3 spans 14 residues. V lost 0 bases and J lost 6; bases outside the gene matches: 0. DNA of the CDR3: TGTGCCAGCAGCTTGGGACAGGGGGCTCAGCCCCAGCATTTT. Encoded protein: CASSLGQGAQPQHF.

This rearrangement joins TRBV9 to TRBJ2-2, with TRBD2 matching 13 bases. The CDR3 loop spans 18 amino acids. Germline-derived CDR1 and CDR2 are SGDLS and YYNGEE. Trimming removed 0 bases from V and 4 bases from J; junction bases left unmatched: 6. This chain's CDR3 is CASSVGLAGGTRTGELFF. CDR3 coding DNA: TGTGCCAGCAGCGTAGGACTAGCGGGGGGAACGCGCACCGGGGAGCTGTTTTTT.

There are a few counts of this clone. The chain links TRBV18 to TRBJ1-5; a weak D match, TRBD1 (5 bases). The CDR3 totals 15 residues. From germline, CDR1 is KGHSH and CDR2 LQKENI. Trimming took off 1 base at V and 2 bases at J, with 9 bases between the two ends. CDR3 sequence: CASSPQGFGNQPQHF. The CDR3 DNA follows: TGTGCCAGCTCACCACAGGGGTTTGGCAATCAGCCCCAGCATTTT. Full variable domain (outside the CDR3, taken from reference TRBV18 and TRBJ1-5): NAGVMQNPRHLVRRRGQEARLRCSPMKGHSHVYWYRQLPEEGLKFMVYLQKENIIDESGMPKERFSAEFPKEGPSILRIQQVVRGDSAAYFCASSPQGFGNQPQHFGDGTRLSIL.

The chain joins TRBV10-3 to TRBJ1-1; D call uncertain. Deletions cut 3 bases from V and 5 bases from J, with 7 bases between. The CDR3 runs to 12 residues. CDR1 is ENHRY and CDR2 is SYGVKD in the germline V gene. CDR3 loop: CAISDEITEAFF. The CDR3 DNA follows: TGTGCCATCAGTGATGAGATTACTGAAGCTTTCTTT.

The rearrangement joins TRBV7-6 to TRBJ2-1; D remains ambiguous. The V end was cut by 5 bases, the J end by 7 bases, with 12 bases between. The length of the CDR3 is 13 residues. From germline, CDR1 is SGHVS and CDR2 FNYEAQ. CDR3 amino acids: CASSRGLNNEQFF. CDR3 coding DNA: TGTGCCAGCAGCCGAGGATTAAATAATGAGCAGTTCTTC.

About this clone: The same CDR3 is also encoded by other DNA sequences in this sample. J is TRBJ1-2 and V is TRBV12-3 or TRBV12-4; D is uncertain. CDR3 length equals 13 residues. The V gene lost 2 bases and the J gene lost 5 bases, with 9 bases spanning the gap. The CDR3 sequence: CASSLRQVYGYTF. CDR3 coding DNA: TGTGCCAGCAGTTTACGTCAGGTTTATGGCTACACCTTC.

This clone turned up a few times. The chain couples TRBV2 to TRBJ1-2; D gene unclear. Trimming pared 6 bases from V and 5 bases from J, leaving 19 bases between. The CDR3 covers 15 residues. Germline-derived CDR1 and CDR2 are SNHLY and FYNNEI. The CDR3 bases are TGTGCCAGCAGCCCCAGTAGGTCCTCCGGGTATGGCTACACCTTC. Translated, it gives CASSPSRSSGYGYTF.

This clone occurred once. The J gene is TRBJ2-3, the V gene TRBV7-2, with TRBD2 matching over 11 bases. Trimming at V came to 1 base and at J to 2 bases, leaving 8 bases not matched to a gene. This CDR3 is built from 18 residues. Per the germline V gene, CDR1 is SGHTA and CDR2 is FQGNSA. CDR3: CASSLGGALAGVTDTQYF. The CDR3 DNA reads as TGTGCCAGCAGCTTAGGAGGGGCACTAGCGGGGGTCACAGATACGCAGTATTTT. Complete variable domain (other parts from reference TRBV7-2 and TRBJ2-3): GAGVSQSPSNKVTEKGKDVELRCDPISGHTALYWYRQSLGQGLEFLIYFQGNSAPDKSGLPSDRFSAERTGGSVSTLTIQRTQQEDSAVYLCASSLGGALAGVTDTQYFGPGTRLTVL.

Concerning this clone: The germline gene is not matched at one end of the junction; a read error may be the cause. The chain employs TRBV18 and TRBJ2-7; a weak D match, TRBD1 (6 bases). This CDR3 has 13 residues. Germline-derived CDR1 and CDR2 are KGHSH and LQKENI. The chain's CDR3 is CASSRPQGTGRSF. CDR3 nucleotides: TGTGCCAGCTCACGTCCTCAGGGGACCGGACGAAGCTTC.

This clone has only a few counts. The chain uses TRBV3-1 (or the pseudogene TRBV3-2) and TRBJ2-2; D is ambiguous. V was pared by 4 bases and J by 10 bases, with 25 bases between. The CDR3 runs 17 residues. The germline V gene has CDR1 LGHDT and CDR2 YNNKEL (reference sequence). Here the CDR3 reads CASSPPPGSPSLQELFF. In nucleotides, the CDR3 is TGTGCCAGCAGCCCGCCCCCCGGGTCCCCTTCCCTCCAGGAGCTGTTTTTT.

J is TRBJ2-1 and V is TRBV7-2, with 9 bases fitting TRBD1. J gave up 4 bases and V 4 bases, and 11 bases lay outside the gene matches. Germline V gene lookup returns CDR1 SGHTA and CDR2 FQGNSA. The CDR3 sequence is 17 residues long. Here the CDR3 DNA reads TGTGCCAGCAGCTCGAATCCCTGGGACAGGGTGTACAATGAGCAGTTCTTC. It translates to CASSSNPWDRVYNEQFF.

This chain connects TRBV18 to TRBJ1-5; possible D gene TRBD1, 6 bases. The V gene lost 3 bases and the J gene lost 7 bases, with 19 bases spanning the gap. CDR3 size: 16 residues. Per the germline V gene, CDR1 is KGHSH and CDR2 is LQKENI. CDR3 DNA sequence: TGTGCCAGCTCACCGGTACAGGGCAACGAGGGGCAGCCCCAGCATTTT. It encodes CASSPVQGNEGQPQHF. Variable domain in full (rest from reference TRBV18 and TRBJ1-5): NAGVMQNPRHLVRRRGQEARLRCSPMKGHSHVYWYRQLPEEGLKFMVYLQKENIIDESGMPKERFSAEFPKEGPSILRIQQVVRGDSAAYFCASSPVQGNEGQPQHFGDGTRLSIL.

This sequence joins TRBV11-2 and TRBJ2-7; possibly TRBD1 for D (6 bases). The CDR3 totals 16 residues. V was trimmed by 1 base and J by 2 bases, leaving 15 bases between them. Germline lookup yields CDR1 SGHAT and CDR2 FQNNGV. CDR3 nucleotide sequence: TGTGCCAGCAGCTTAGGTTACGGGGACAAACCCTACGAGCAGTACTTC. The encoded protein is CASSLGYGDKPYEQYF.

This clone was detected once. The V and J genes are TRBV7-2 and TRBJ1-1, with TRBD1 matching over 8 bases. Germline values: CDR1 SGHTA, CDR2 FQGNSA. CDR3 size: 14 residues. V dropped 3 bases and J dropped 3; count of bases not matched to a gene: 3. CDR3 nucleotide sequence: TGTGCCAGCAGCTTGACAGGGGCCTACACTGAAGCTTTCTTT. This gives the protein CASSLTGAYTEAFF.